This note documents a single T cell receptor (beta chain) sequence. Its antigen remains unknown. The CDR3 runs 13 residues. The germline CDR1 and CDR2 sequences are MNHNS and SASEGT. V was trimmed by 4 bases and J by 5 bases, leaving 11 bases between them. The data originate from a study of cytomegalovirus exposure and HLA in healthy donors. Across the whole study: The 95 to 150 validation repertoires used a platform that matched the one used for the roughly 700 first-cohort repertoires, as a later analysis reported. The study's findings and limits: The authors enumerated 150 to 200 TCR beta chains as linked to cytomegalovirus. A few chains linked to CMV were shown in vitro to be specific for CMV antigens.

Data came from immunoSEQ multiplex PCR; TCRdb stores just in-frame clones and leaves some out. This sample carries 120,000 to 150,000 clones, approximately 88% of them seen once, and the ten largest clones take about 3.5%. Separate from the 666-subject first cohort, the approximately 120-subject validation cohort was the one that the donors belonged to. This rearrangement joins TRBV6-1 to TRBJ1-2, with D tentatively TRBD1 (6 bases). The source material was PBMCs. The TCR sequence derives from a woman aged 18-29 years in good health and CMV-seropositive. CDR3 sequence reads: CASSVVRGYGYTF. For the CDR3, the DNA is TGTGCCAGCAGTGTGGTCAGGGGTTATGGCTACACCTTC.